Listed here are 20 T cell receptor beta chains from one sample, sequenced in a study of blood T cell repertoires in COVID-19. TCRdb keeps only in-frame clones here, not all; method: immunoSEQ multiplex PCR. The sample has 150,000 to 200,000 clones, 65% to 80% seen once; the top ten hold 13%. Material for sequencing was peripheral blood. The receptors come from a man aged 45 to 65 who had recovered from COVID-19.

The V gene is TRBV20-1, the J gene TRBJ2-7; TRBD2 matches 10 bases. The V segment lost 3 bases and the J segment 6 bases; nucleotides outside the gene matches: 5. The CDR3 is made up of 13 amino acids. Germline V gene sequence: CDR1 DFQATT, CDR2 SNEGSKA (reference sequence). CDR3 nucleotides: TGCAGTGCTAGTCACCTAGCGGGAGCCGAGCAGTACTTC. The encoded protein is CSASHLAGAEQYF.

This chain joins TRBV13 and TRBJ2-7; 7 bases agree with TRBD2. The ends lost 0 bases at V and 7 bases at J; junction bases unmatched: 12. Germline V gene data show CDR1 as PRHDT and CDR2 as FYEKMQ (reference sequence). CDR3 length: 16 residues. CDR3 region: CASSLGRGGAVGEQYF. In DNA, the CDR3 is TGTGCCAGCAGCTTAGGACGGGGAGGGGCCGTGGGGGAGCAGTACTTC.

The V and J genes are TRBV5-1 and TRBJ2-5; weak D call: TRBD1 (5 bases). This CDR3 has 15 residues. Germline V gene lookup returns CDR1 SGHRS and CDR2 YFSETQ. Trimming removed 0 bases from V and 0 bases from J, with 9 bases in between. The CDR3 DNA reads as TGCGCCAGCAGCTTGGAAGACAGAGACCAAGAGACCCAGTACTTC. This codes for CASSLEDRDQETQYF.

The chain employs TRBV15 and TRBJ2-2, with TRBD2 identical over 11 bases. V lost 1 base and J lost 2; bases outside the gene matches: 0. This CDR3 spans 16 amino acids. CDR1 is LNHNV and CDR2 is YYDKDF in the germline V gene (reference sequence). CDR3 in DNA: TGTGCCACCAGCAGAGGACTAGCGGGAAACACCGGGGAGCTGTTTTTT. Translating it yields CATSRGLAGNTGELFF.

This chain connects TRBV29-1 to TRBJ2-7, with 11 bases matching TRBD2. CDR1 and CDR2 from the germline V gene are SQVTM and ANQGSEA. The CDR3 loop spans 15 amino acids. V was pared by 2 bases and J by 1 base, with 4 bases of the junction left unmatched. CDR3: CSVEFSGRGSYEQYF. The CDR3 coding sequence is TGCAGCGTTGAATTTAGCGGGAGGGGATCCTACGAGCAGTACTTC.

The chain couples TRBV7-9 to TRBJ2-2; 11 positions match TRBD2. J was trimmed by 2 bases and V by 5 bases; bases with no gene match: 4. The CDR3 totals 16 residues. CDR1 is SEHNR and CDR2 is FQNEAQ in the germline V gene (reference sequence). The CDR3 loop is CASSKGLAVNTGELFF. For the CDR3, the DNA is TGTGCCAGCAGCAAGGGACTAGCGGTCAACACCGGGGAGCTGTTTTTT.

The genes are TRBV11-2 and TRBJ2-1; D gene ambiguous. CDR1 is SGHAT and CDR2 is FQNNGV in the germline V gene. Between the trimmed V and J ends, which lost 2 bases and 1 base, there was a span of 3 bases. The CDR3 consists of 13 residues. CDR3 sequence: CASSLSSYNEQFF. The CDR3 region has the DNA TGTGCCAGCAGCTTATCATCCTACAATGAGCAGTTCTTC.

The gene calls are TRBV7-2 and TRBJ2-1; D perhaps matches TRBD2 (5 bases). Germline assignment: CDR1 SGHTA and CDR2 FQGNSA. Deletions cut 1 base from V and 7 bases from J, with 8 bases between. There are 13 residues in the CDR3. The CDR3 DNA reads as TGTGCCAGCAGCTTAGGACTATTAAATGAGCAGTTCTTC. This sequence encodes CASSLGLLNEQFF.

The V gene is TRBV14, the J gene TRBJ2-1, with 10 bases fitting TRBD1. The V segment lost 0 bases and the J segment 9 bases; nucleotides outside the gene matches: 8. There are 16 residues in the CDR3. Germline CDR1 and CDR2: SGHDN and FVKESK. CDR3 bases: TGTGCCAGCAGCCAAGATCAGGGAGACAGGGGGCTTGAGCAGTTCTTC. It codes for CASSQDQGDRGLEQFF.

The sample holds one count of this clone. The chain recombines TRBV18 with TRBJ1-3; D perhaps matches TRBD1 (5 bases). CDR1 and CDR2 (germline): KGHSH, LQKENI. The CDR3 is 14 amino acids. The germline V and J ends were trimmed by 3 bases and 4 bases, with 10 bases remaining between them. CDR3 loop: CASSPQGSGNTIYF. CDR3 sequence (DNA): TGTGCCAGCTCACCGCAGGGTTCAGGAAACACCATATATTTT. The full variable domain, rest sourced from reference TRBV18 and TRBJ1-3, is NAGVMQNPRHLVRRRGQEARLRCSPMKGHSHVYWYRQLPEEGLKFMVYLQKENIIDESGMPKERFSAEFPKEGPSILRIQQVVRGDSAAYFCASSPQGSGNTIYFGEGSWLTVV.

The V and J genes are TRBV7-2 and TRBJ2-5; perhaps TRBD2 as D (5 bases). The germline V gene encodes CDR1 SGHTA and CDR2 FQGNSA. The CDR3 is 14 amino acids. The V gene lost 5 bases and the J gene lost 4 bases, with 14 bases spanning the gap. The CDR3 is CASSQRAIGETQYF. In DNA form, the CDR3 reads TGTGCCAGCAGCCAGAGGGCTATCGGAGAGACCCAGTACTTC.

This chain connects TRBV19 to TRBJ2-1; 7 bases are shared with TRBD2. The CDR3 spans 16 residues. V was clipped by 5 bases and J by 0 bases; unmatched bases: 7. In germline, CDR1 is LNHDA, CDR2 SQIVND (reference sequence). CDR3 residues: CASSLTSASSYNEQFF. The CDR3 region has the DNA TGTGCCAGTAGTCTAACTAGCGCTAGCTCCTACAATGAGCAGTTCTTC.

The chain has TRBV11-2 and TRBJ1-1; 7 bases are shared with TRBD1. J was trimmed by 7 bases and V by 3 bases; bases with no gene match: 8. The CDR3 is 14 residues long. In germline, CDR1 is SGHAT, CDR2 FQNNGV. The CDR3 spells CASSFTGVGLEAFF. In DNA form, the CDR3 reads TGTGCCAGCAGCTTTACAGGGGTAGGGCTTGAAGCTTTCTTT. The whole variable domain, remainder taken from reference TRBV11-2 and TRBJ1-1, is EAGVAQSPRYKIIEKRQSVAFWCNPISGHATLYWYQQILGQGPKLLIQFQNNGVVDDSQLPKDRFSAERLKGVDSTLKIQPAKLEDSAVYLCASSFTGVGLEAFFGQGTRLTVV.

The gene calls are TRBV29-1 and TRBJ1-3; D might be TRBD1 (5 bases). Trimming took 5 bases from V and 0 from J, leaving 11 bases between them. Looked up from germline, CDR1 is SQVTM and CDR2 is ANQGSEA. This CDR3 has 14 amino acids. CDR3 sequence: CSVSGQLSGNTIYF. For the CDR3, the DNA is TGCAGCGTTTCAGGGCAACTCTCTGGAAACACCATATATTTT. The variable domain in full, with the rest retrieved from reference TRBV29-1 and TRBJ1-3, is SAVISQKPSRDICQRGTSLTIQCQVDSQVTMMFWYRQQPGQSLTLIATANQGSEATYESGFVIDKFPISRPNLTFSTLTVSNMSPEDSSIYLCSVSGQLSGNTIYFGEGSWLTVV.

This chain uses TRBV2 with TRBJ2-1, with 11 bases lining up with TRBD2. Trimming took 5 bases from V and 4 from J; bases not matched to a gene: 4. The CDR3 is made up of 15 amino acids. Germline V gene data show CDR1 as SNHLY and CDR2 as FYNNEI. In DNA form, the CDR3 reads TGTGCCAGCAGTCCGGGACTAGCGGAATACAATGAGCAGTTCTTC. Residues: CASSPGLAEYNEQFF.

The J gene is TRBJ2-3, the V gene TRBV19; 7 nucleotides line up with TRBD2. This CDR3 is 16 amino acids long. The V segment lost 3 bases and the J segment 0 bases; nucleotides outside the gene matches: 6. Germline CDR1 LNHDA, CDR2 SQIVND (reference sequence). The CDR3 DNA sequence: TGTGCCAGTAGTATCGGAGCGGGGCTAAGCACAGATACGCAGTATTTT. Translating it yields CASSIGAGLSTDTQYF.

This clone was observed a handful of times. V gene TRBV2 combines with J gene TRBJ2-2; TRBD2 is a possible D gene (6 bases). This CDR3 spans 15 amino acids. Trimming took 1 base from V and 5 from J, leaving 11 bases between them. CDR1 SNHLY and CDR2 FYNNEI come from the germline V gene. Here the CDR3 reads CASSEVTGGTGELFF. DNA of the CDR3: TGTGCCAGCAGTGAAGTCACAGGAGGGACCGGGGAGCTGTTTTTT. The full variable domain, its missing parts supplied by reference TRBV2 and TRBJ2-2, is EPEVTQTPSHQVTQMGQEVILRCVPISNHLYFYWYRQILGQKVEFLVSFYNNEISEKSEIFDDQFSVERPDGSNFTLKIRSTKLEDSAMYFCASSEVTGGTGELFFGEGSRLTVL.

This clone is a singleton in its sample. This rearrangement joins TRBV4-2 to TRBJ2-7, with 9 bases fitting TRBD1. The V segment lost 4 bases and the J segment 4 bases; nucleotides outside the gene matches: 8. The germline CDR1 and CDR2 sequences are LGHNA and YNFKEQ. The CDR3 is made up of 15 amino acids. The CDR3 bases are TGTGCCAGCAGCCTATCGGGACAGGGACCTTACGAGCAGTACTTC. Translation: CASSLSGQGPYEQYF.

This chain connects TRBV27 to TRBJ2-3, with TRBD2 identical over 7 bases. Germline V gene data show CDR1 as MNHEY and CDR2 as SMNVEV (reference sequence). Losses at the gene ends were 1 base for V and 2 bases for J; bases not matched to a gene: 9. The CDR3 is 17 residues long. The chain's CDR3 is CASSLYGLADDTDTQYF. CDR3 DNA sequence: TGTGCCAGCAGTTTATATGGCCTAGCGGATGACACAGATACGCAGTATTTT.

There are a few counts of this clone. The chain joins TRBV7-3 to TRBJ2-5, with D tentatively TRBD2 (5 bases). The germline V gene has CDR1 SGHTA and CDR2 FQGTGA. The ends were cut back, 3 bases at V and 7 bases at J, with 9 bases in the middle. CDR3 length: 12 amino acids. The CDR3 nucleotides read TGTGCCAGCAGCTTCGGGGATGGGACCCAGTACTTC. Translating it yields CASSFGDGTQYF.